This entry lists 30 T cell receptor beta chains sequenced from one sample in a study of CD4 T cells in relation to SARS-CoV-2 and coronaviruses. This table comes from immunoSEQ multiplex PCR, and its TCRdb copy is limited to in-frame clones, with some not included. The data show around 45,000 clones, with approximately 80% seen just once and over 1.1% held by the top ten. Antigen specificity for these receptors is unknown. Sequencing was carried out using naive CD4+ T cells from PBMCs, cultured in vitro. Subset indicated: naive CD4+ T cells isolated by negative enrichment. Receptor source: an adult with COVID-19.

This clone was counted a few times. The chain recombines TRBV7-9 with TRBJ2-1; TRBD2 matches at 8 bases. CDR1 and CDR2 (germline): SEHNR, FQNEAQ (reference sequence). V trimming: 4 bases; J trimming: 5 bases; junction bases outside the gene matches: 10. CDR3 length: 16 amino acids. The CDR3 DNA sequence: TGTGCCAGCAGCTCACCGACTAGCGCGGGTAACAATGAGCAGTTCTTC. Translated, it gives CASSSPTSAGNNEQFF. The variable domain in full, completed from reference TRBV7-9 and TRBJ2-1, reads DTGVSQNPRHKITKRGQNVTFRCDPISEHNRLYWYRQTLGQGPEFLTYFQNEAQLEKSRLLSDRFSAERPKGSFSTLEIQRTEQGDSAMYLCASSSPTSAGNNEQFFGPGTRLTVL.

The rearrangement joins TRBV7-9 to TRBJ2-5; the match to TRBD2 covers 9 bases. CDR3 length: 17 amino acids. Germline values: CDR1 SEHNR, CDR2 FQNEAQ (reference sequence). J gave up 6 bases and V 1 base, and 12 bases lay outside the gene matches. For the CDR3, the DNA is TGTGCCAGCAGCTTAGAAAGAGTGGGCGGGAGGGGAAAGACCCAGTACTTC. Translating gives CASSLERVGGRGKTQYF.

This chain connects TRBV29-1 to TRBJ2-5, with 10 bases fitting TRBD2. Trimming at V came to 3 bases and at J to 14 bases, leaving 9 bases not matched to a gene. Germline loops: CDR1 SQVTM, CDR2 ANQGSEA. CDR3 size: 12 residues. CDR3 coding DNA: TGCAGCGTTGATGGTCTAGCGGGAGTGGGCTACTTC. Translating it yields CSVDGLAGVGYF.

The rearrangement links TRBV5-1 to TRBJ2-2; TRBD2 aligns across 9 bases. CDR1 is SGHRS, CDR2 YFSETQ, per germline. Trimming cost V 7 bases and J 0 bases; bases outside gene matches: 7. The CDR3 is 16 amino acids. The CDR3 loop is CASASSGTPNTGELFF. The CDR3 nucleotides read TGCGCCAGCGCGTCTAGCGGGACCCCGAACACCGGGGAGCTGTTTTTT.

The rearrangement links TRBV7-2 to TRBJ2-1; weak D call: TRBD2 (5 bases). V lost 8 bases to trimming and J lost 8 bases, with 28 bases between them. Germline V gives CDR1 SGHTA, CDR2 FQGNSA. CDR3 length equals 17 residues. CDR3 DNA: TGTGCCAGCGAGCTTTTTCTCGAAGGGAGCACCGGGGATGAGCAGTTCTTC. Its translation: CASELFLEGSTGDEQFF.

This clone was detected once. The chain combines TRBV15 with TRBJ2-2; D gene unclear. From germline, CDR1 is LNHNV and CDR2 YYDKDF (reference sequence). This CDR3 comprises 13 residues. Trimming removed 0 bases from V and 5 bases from J, with 4 bases in between. CDR3 DNA sequence: TGTGCCACCAGCAGAGATGAAACCGGGGAGCTGTTTTTT. Protein sequence: CATSRDETGELFF.

The V and J genes are TRBV28 and TRBJ1-6; D not certain. Trimming cost V 8 bases and J 6 bases, with 14 bases left between them. Germline values: CDR1 MDHEN, CDR2 SYDVKM. The CDR3 contains 14 residues. In DNA form, the CDR3 reads TGTGCCAGCTGGAGAACAGACCTTAATTCACCCCTCCACTTT. The encoded protein is CASWRTDLNSPLHF.

V and J are TRBV5-1 and TRBJ1-2, with 9 bases that match TRBD1. The CDR3 sequence is 14 residues long. The V gene's germline CDR1 is SGHRS and CDR2 YFSETQ. With V trimmed by 1 base and J by 6 bases, 4 bases remained unmatched. The CDR3 here is CASSLPGTGHGYTF. CDR3 sequence (DNA): TGCGCCAGCAGCTTGCCCGGGACAGGGCATGGCTACACCTTC.

The chain couples TRBV28 to TRBJ1-2; tentative D call: TRBD1 (6 bases). CDR1 is MDHEN and CDR2 is SYDVKM in the germline V gene. There are 15 residues in the CDR3. The V end lost 3 bases, the J end lost 8 bases, and 19 bases lay between the germline ends. The CDR3: CASSLAGAQRRGYTF. In DNA, the CDR3 is TGTGCCAGCAGTTTGGCAGGGGCGCAGAGGCGGGGCTACACCTTC.

The V gene is TRBV2, the J gene TRBJ2-3; maybe TRBD2 (5 bases). The CDR3 sequence is 15 residues long. V shed 7 bases and J shed 2 bases, with 16 bases lying between them. In germline, CDR1 is SNHLY, CDR2 FYNNEI. Here the CDR3 DNA reads TGTGCCAGCAATACTCGGGATAAAGTCACAGATACGCAGTATTTT. This encodes CASNTRDKVTDTQYF.

This clone was counted a few times. The CDR3 DNA reads TGTGCCAGCAGCTTCAGGGGTACCGGGGAGCTGTTTTTT. Its protein is CASSFRGTGELFF. This sequence joins TRBV3-1 (or the pseudogene TRBV3-2) and TRBJ2-2; D is possibly TRBD1 (6 bases). V gave up 5 bases and J gave up 5 bases, with 9 bases separating them. CDR3 length: 13 residues. Looked up from germline, CDR1 is LGHDT and CDR2 is YNNKEL (reference sequence).

This sequence joins TRBV19 and TRBJ2-1; D unresolved. This CDR3 is built from 15 residues. Germline assignment: CDR1 LNHDA and CDR2 SQIVND (reference sequence). Trimming took 2 bases from V and 1 from J, leaving 9 bases between them. CDR3 coding DNA: TGTGCCAGTAGTATACTACTCGAATCCTACAATGAGCAGTTCTTC. Amino acid sequence: CASSILLESYNEQFF.

This chain connects TRBV3-1 (or the pseudogene TRBV3-2) to TRBJ2-3; D uncertain. Trimming took 0 bases from V and 7 from J, leaving 11 bases between them. The length of the CDR3 is 14 residues. Germline assignment: CDR1 LGHDT and CDR2 YNNKEL (reference sequence). The CDR3 bases are TGTGCCAGCAGCCAAGATAAGGTTTTTTATACGCAGTATTTT. Its translation is CASSQDKVFYTQYF.

This chain's CDR3 is CASKGVGVNYGYTF. The CDR3 coding sequence is TGTGCCAGTAAGGGCGTCGGGGTTAACTATGGCTACACCTTC. The chain combines TRBV19 with TRBJ1-2; D not certain. The V gene's germline CDR1 is LNHDA and CDR2 SQIVND (reference sequence). The germline V and J ends were trimmed by 7 bases and 1 base, with 13 bases remaining between them. The CDR3 covers 14 residues.

This clone has just a few counts. The chain carries TRBV18 and TRBJ1-5; TRBD1 is a possible D gene (5 bases). Germline CDR1 and CDR2: KGHSH and LQKENI. The CDR3 consists of 15 residues. The germline V and J ends were trimmed by 3 bases and 2 bases, with 11 bases remaining between them. This chain's CDR3 is CASSPGGEGNQPQHF. In DNA, the CDR3 is TGTGCCAGCTCACCGGGGGGTGAGGGCAATCAGCCCCAGCATTTT.

The chain links TRBV5-1 to TRBJ2-7, with 9 bases matching TRBD1. Germline V CDR1 and CDR2: SGHRS, YFSETQ. After removal of 8 bases from V and 7 bases from J, the junction contained 13 bases not matched to a gene. The CDR3 contains 14 residues. CDR3 sequence: CASRLTGGSREQYF. Written as DNA, the CDR3 is TGCGCCAGTCGATTGACAGGGGGATCGAGGGAGCAGTACTTC.

The gene calls are TRBV9 and TRBJ2-3; 8 positions match TRBD2. Trimming removed 0 bases from V and 3 bases from J; junction bases left unmatched: 3. The germline V gene encodes CDR1 SGDLS and CDR2 YYNGEE. The CDR3 totals 15 residues. CDR3 region: CASSVGAGATDTQYF. CDR3 nucleotides: TGTGCCAGCAGCGTAGGAGCGGGAGCTACAGATACGCAGTATTTT.

The chain employs TRBV4-1 and TRBJ2-1; 7 nucleotides agree with TRBD2. Germline loops: CDR1 MGHRA, CDR2 YSYEKL. The length of the CDR3 is 18 residues. J was trimmed by 6 bases and V by 4 bases; bases with no gene match: 18. The CDR3 DNA sequence: TGCGCCAGCAGCCCTACGCCCCGGGTGCGGGAGCTCCGCAATGAGCAGTTCTTC. Translation: CASSPTPRVRELRNEQFF.

This clone has just a few counts. This rearrangement joins TRBV5-4 to TRBJ1-4, with 7 nucleotides matching TRBD1. With V trimmed by 0 bases and J by 2 bases, 4 bases remained unmatched. The germline gives CDR1 SGHNT, CDR2 YYREEE (reference sequence). The CDR3 sequence is 16 residues long. This CDR3 reads CASSLARQGTNEKLFF. CDR3 nucleotide sequence: TGTGCCAGCAGCTTGGCTCGACAGGGTACTAATGAAAAACTGTTTTTT.

The chain recombines TRBV5-1 with TRBJ2-7, with 9 nucleotides matching TRBD2. CDR3 length equals 17 residues. J gave up 2 bases and V 0 bases, and 9 bases lay outside the gene matches. The germline CDR1 and CDR2 sequences are SGHRS and YFSETQ. The CDR3 spells CASSLVSGSPTPYEQYF. Here the CDR3 DNA reads TGCGCCAGCAGCTTGGTTAGCGGGAGCCCCACTCCCTACGAGCAGTACTTC.

With regard to this clone: A junction end diverges from the germline sequence, so it may reflect a read error. The chain joins TRBV7-7 to TRBJ2-5; the match to TRBD1 covers 8 bases. From germline, CDR1 is SSHAT and CDR2 FNYEAQ (reference sequence). This CDR3 region has 17 residues. The CDR3 is CASSLSAPRQGRETQYF. Written as DNA, the CDR3 is TGTGCTAGCAGCTTATCCGCTCCGAGACAGGGGAGGGAGACCCAGTACTTC.

The chain combines TRBV6-4 with TRBJ2-1; 9 positions agree with TRBD2. Trimming cost V 3 bases and J 0 bases; bases outside gene matches: 0. The CDR3 contains 15 residues. Germline V lookup: CDR1 MRHNA, CDR2 SNTAGT. Here the CDR3 reads CASSETSGSYNEQFF. The CDR3 DNA sequence: TGTGCCAGCAGTGAGACTAGCGGCTCCTACAATGAGCAGTTCTTC.

The chain carries TRBV7-9 and TRBJ1-1, with 7 bases identical to TRBD1. CDR3 size: 14 residues. Germline V CDR1 and CDR2: SEHNR, FQNEAQ (reference sequence). Trimming took 7 bases from V and 3 from J; bases not matched to a gene: 8. The CDR3 nucleotides read TGTGCCAGCAACGCTCTCAGGGGGGACACTGAAGCTTTCTTT. The encoded protein is CASNALRGDTEAFF.

The chain is built from TRBV9 and TRBJ2-1; 10 bases align to TRBD2. Per the germline V gene, CDR1 is SGDLS and CDR2 is YYNGEE. The CDR3 is 19 residues long. The V and J ends lost 3 bases and 3 bases, in that order; junction bases with no gene match: 15. The CDR3 here is CASSDPIAGGGGSYNEQFF. The CDR3 DNA follows: TGTGCCAGCAGCGACCCTATAGCGGGAGGAGGGGGCAGCTACAATGAGCAGTTCTTC.

This sequence joins TRBV28 and TRBJ2-1; the D is unclear. CDR1 is MDHEN and CDR2 is SYDVKM in the germline V gene. The CDR3 is 12 amino acids. Trimming shortened V by 2 bases and J by 4 bases, and 3 bases separated the two germline ends. The CDR3 nucleotides read TGTGCCAGCAGTTTAAGGTACAATGAGCAGTTCTTC. It specifies CASSLRYNEQFF.

This clone was counted a single time. The V call is TRBV5-4, the J call TRBJ2-5; TRBD2 aligns across 7 bases. Losses at the gene ends were 9 bases for V and 4 bases for J; bases not matched to a gene: 9. Germline V gives CDR1 SGHNT, CDR2 YYREEE (reference sequence). The CDR3 length is 13 residues. CDR3 sequence reads: CATSGGIRETQYF. The CDR3 DNA sequence: TGTGCCACCTCCGGGGGGATTAGAGAGACCCAGTACTTC.

This clone has just one count. This rearrangement joins TRBV9 to TRBJ2-5, with D perhaps given as TRBD1 or TRBD2 (7 bases each). With 6 bases removed from V and 4 bases from J, the gap between germline ends came to 22 bases. The CDR3 covers 16 residues. Looked up from germline, CDR1 is SGDLS and CDR2 is YYNGEE. Here the CDR3 DNA reads TGTGCCAGCACCCTGGGGGAGGGGGCAGGGGGAGAGACCCAGTACTTC. The encoded protein is CASTLGEGAGGETQYF. Using reference TRBV9 and TRBJ2-5 for the parts outside the CDR3, the full variable domain is DSGVTQTPKHLITATGQRVTLRCSPRSGDLSVYWYQQSLDQGLQFLIQYYNGEERAKGNILERFSAQQFPDLHSELNLSSLELGDSALYFCASTLGEGAGGETQYFGPGTRLLVL.

About this clone itself: This specimen includes other DNA sequences encoding the same CDR3. V usage is TRBV6-5 and J usage is TRBJ2-1; 13 bases line up with TRBD2. The germline CDR1 and CDR2 sequences are MNHEY and SVGAGI. CDR3 length: 15 residues. V lost 2 bases, J lost 6 bases, and 1 base stayed unmatched. The CDR3 DNA is TGTGCCAGCAGTTACGGACTAGCGGGAGTCAATGAGCAGTTCTTC. Translation: CASSYGLAGVNEQFF.

The chain is built from TRBV19 and TRBJ2-5, with 8 bases aligning to TRBD1. The V and J ends lost 3 bases and 5 bases, in that order; junction bases with no gene match: 8. CDR1 is LNHDA, CDR2 SQIVND, per germline (reference sequence). The length of the CDR3 is 15 residues. As DNA, the CDR3 is TGTGCCAGTAGTATCAACCCCAGGGGGCAGGAGACCCAGTACTTC. It is translated as CASSINPRGQETQYF.

The chain combines TRBV19 with TRBJ1-5; D might be TRBD1 (5 bases). The CDR3 spans 14 residues. V gave up 3 bases and J gave up 7 bases, with 13 bases separating them. The germline V gene has CDR1 LNHDA and CDR2 SQIVND (reference sequence). The CDR3 reads CASSIGAGTQPQHF. The CDR3 coding sequence is TGTGCCAGTAGTATTGGGGCAGGGACGCAGCCCCAGCATTTT. The whole variable domain, filled in from reference TRBV19 and TRBJ1-5, reads DGGITQSPKYLFRKEGQNVTLSCEQNLNHDAMYWYRQDPGQGLRLIYYSQIVNDFQKGDIAEGYSVSREKKESFPLTVTSAQKNPTAFYLCASSIGAGTQPQHFGDGTRLSIL.